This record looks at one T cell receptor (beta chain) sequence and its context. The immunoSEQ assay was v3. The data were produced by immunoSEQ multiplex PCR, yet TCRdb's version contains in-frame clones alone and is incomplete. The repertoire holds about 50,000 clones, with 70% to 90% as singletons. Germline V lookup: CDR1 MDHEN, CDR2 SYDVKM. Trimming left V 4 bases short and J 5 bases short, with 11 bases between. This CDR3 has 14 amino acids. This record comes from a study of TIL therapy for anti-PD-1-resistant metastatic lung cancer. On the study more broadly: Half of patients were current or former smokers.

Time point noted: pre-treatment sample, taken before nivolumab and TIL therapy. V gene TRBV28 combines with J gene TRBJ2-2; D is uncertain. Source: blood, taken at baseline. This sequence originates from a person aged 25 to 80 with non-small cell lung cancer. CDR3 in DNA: TGTGCCAGCAGTTATCCGCGGCAAACCGGGGAGCTGTTTTTT. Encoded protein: CASSYPRQTGELFF.